These 28 T cell receptor beta chains came from one sample sequenced in a study of cytomegalovirus exposure and HLA in healthy donors. This PCR relied on a set of 60 Vbeta primers and 13 Jbeta primers. Profiling relied on immunoSEQ multiplex PCR, and the TCRdb table lists in-frame clones only, not all of them. The sample records more than 150,000 clones, roughly 87% being singletons. Sequencing was performed on PBMCs. These receptors were obtained from a girl under two years old in good health and CMV-seronegative.

The V gene is TRBV7-2, the J gene TRBJ2-7, with 7 positions matching TRBD1. The CDR3 consists of 12 residues. Germline CDR1 SGHTA, CDR2 FQGNSA. This CDR3 reads CALGTEAYEQYF. The CDR3 DNA follows: TGTGCTTTGGGGACAGAGGCCTACGAGCAGTACTTC.

This sequence joins TRBV19 and TRBJ1-5, with TRBD1 identical over 9 bases. V was pared by 5 bases and J by 4 bases, with 3 bases of the junction left unmatched. Per the germline V gene, CDR1 is LNHDA and CDR2 is SQIVND (reference sequence). This CDR3 spans 14 amino acids. The DNA of the CDR3 is TGTGCCAGTAGTGGGGACAGGGTGAATCAGCCCCAGCATTTT. Amino acids: CASSGDRVNQPQHF.

The chain joins TRBV10-3 to TRBJ2-3; 9 nucleotides align to TRBD1. The germline V gene has CDR1 ENHRY and CDR2 SYGVKD. The CDR3 consists of 14 residues. The J segment lost 1 base and the V segment lost 5 bases, leaving 1 base of the junction unmatched. CDR3 in amino acids: CAISRQGGTDTQYF. The CDR3 region has the DNA TGTGCCATCAGTCGACAGGGGGGCACAGATACGCAGTATTTT.

Points on this clone: The junction departs from the called germline gene at one end, perhaps through a read error. V and J are TRBV7-9 and TRBJ1-1; D call uncertain. The CDR3 totals 14 residues. From germline, CDR1 is SEHNR and CDR2 FQNEAQ (reference sequence). This chain's CDR3 is CSSNLLGRDTEAFF. CDR3 nucleotide sequence: TGTTCCAGCAACCTCTTGGGGAGGGACACTGAAGCTTTCTTT.

CDR3 DNA sequence: TGTGCCAGCAGCGTAGCGGGGGGGCCCAGCGAAGGGCAGTTCTTC. It yields the protein CASSVAGGPSEGQFF. The V and J genes are TRBV9 and TRBJ2-1; 8 positions match TRBD2. V dropped 0 bases and J dropped 12; count of bases not matched to a gene: 11. CDR1 is SGDLS and CDR2 is YYNGEE in the germline V gene. The CDR3 loop spans 15 amino acids.

The rearrangement uses TRBV6-1 and TRBJ1-5; possible D gene TRBD1, 6 bases. The CDR3 is made up of 15 amino acids. Trimming removed 2 bases at V and 5 bases at J, with 13 bases between. Germline V gives CDR1 MNHNS, CDR2 SASEGT. The CDR3 coding sequence is TGTGCCAGCAGTGAAATTGGGGGCTGGGATCAGCCCCAGCATTTT. It yields the protein CASSEIGGWDQPQHF.

This chain uses TRBV19 with TRBJ1-2, with D uncertain. Trimming took off 5 bases at V and 6 bases at J, with 13 bases between the two ends. The germline CDR1 and CDR2 sequences are LNHDA and SQIVND (reference sequence). This CDR3 has 13 residues. The CDR3: CASSPRGGDGYTF. The CDR3 coding sequence is TGTGCCAGTAGTCCAAGAGGTGGAGATGGCTACACCTTC.

V gene TRBV7-9 combines with J gene TRBJ2-7, with TRBD1 matching 7 bases. Germline V lookup: CDR1 SEHNR, CDR2 FQNEAQ (reference sequence). V was clipped by 1 base and J by 7 bases; unmatched bases: 13. CDR3 length equals 16 residues. The CDR3 sequence is CASSLVVGQPFGEQYF. The CDR3 DNA follows: TGTGCCAGCAGCTTAGTAGTGGGACAGCCTTTTGGAGAGCAGTACTTC.

This chain uses TRBV16 with TRBJ1-1; 7 bases align to TRBD1. The trim removed 2 bases at V and 5 bases at J, leaving 8 bases unmatched. Germline V gene sequence: CDR1 KGHSY, CDR2 FQNENV. The CDR3 runs 15 residues. CDR3 loop: CASSQPDRDATEAFF. CDR3 nucleotide sequence: TGTGCCAGCAGCCAACCCGACAGGGACGCGACTGAAGCTTTCTTT.

V and J are TRBV9 and TRBJ1-6, with a weak D call TRBD1 (5 bases). The CDR3 extends over 13 amino acids. V shed 1 base and J shed 10 bases, with 9 bases lying between them. Germline values: CDR1 SGDLS, CDR2 YYNGEE. CDR3 sequence reads: CASSVTGWSPLHF. In nucleotides, the CDR3 is TGTGCCAGCAGCGTAACAGGTTGGTCACCCCTCCACTTT.

V is TRBV27 and J is TRBJ2-5, with 7 bases aligning to TRBD2. Germline V CDR1 and CDR2: MNHEY, SMNVEV (reference sequence). J was trimmed by 3 bases and V by 3 bases; bases with no gene match: 1. This CDR3 comprises 13 residues. Here the CDR3 DNA reads TGTGCCAGCAGTTTTCGGGGGGAAGAGACCCAGTACTTC. It is translated as CASSFRGEETQYF.

This clone was seen only once. The chain is built from TRBV25-1 and TRBJ1-2, with a tentative D call TRBD1 (5 bases). The germline V gene has CDR1 MGHDK and CDR2 SYGVNS. V shed 4 bases and J shed 1 base, with 13 bases lying between them. The length of the CDR3 is 15 residues. CDR3 residues: CASSGNRGDNYGYTF. The CDR3 nucleotides are TGTGCCAGCAGTGGCAACCGGGGGGATAACTATGGCTACACCTTC.

The chain is built from TRBV4-2 and TRBJ1-2; TRBD1 agrees at 9 bases. The germline gives CDR1 LGHNA, CDR2 YNFKEQ. This CDR3 has 16 residues. After removal of 1 base from V and 5 bases from J, the junction contained 8 bases not matched to a gene. The CDR3 reads CASSQGERDRAYGYTF. DNA for the CDR3: TGTGCCAGCAGCCAAGGGGAGAGGGACAGGGCATATGGCTACACCTTC.

The genes are TRBV30 and TRBJ1-5; D not resolved. Germline CDR1 is GTSNPN and CDR2 is SVGIG (reference sequence). CDR3 length equals 15 residues. V was cut by 0 bases and J by 5 bases, with 14 bases left in between. CDR3 nucleotides: TGTGCCTGGAGTGTACGATCGGGAGGACATCAGCCCCAGCATTTT. Encoded protein: CAWSVRSGGHQPQHF.

This chain connects TRBV2 to TRBJ2-5; 10 positions agree with TRBD1. The DNA end favors TRBJ2-7, so the J call may be wrong. CDR1 and CDR2 (germline): SNHLY, FYNNEI. This CDR3 spans 17 amino acids. The chain's CDR3 is CASSGEVGDRGTYEQYF. In DNA, the CDR3 is TGTGCCAGCAGTGGAGAGGTTGGGGACAGGGGTACCTACGAGCAGTACTTC.

The chain employs TRBV19 and TRBJ1-5; 7 nucleotides line up with TRBD1. Germline values: CDR1 LNHDA, CDR2 SQIVND (reference sequence). The junction had 10 bases not matched to a gene; V was cut back by 10 bases and J by 1 base. This CDR3 has 15 amino acids. The CDR3 sequence: CATRTGYMSNQPQHF. In DNA, the CDR3 is TGTGCCACGAGGACAGGCTATATGAGCAATCAGCCCCAGCATTTT.

The chain joins TRBV6-5 to TRBJ2-1; D is ambiguous. The CDR3 runs 15 residues. The ends were cut back, 2 bases at V and 0 bases at J, with 8 bases in the middle. Germline CDR1 is MNHEY and CDR2 is SVGAGI. The CDR3 loop reads CASSYAGSSYNEQFF. The CDR3 DNA is TGTGCCAGCAGTTACGCAGGTAGCTCCTACAATGAGCAGTTCTTC.

V gene TRBV7-2 combines with J gene TRBJ1-6; maybe TRBD1 (6 bases). The CDR3 has 15 amino acids. The V and J ends lost 3 bases and 13 bases respectively, with 19 bases between them. Germline V gives CDR1 SGHTA, CDR2 FQGNSA. The CDR3 region has the DNA TGTGCCAGCAGCTTCCAACAGGGTGTAGGGGTCCCCCTCCACTTT. Encoded protein: CASSFQQGVGVPLHF.

V usage is TRBV29-1 and J usage is TRBJ1-5; no clear D gene. Trimming stripped 7 bases from V and 0 bases from J, with 7 bases between. The CDR3 spans 12 residues. Looked up from germline, CDR1 is SQVTM and CDR2 is ANQGSEA. The CDR3 loop reads CSAVYSNQPQHF. The DNA for the CDR3 is TGCAGCGCTGTATATAGCAATCAGCCCCAGCATTTT.

The chain links TRBV19 to TRBJ2-7; 8 nucleotides line up with TRBD1. Trimming cost V 7 bases and J 1 base; bases outside gene matches: 9. Germline lookup yields CDR1 LNHDA and CDR2 SQIVND (reference sequence). CDR3 length equals 15 residues. The CDR3 here is CASTPDREGSYEQYF. DNA of the CDR3: TGTGCCAGTACCCCGGACAGGGAAGGGTCCTACGAGCAGTACTTC. Full variable domain (missing parts from reference TRBV19 and TRBJ2-7): DGGITQSPKYLFRKEGQNVTLSCEQNLNHDAMYWYRQDPGQGLRLIYYSQIVNDFQKGDIAEGYSVSREKKESFPLTVTSAQKNPTAFYLCASTPDREGSYEQYFGPGTRLTVT.

The genes are TRBV30 and TRBJ1-1, with D uncertain. The CDR3 length is 16 residues. From germline, CDR1 is GTSNPN and CDR2 SVGIG (reference sequence). The V end lost 1 base, the J end lost 1 base, and 16 bases lay between the germline ends. CDR3 residues: CAWSAYLRERNTEAFF. The CDR3 DNA reads TGTGCCTGGAGTGCCTACCTTCGGGAAAGGAACACTGAAGCTTTCTTT.

This sequence joins TRBV7-9 and TRBJ2-5; 8 bases are shared with TRBD1. The CDR3 covers 15 residues. The germline V gene encodes CDR1 SEHNR and CDR2 FQNEAQ (reference sequence). V lost 5 bases and J lost 1; bases outside the gene matches: 6. In DNA form, the CDR3 reads TGTGCCAGCAGCAATCGGACAGGGCTCCAAGAGACCCAGTACTTC. Translating it yields CASSNRTGLQETQYF.

The V gene is TRBV5-8, the J gene TRBJ1-2; a weak D match, TRBD1 (5 bases). CDR1 and CDR2 from the germline V gene are SGHTS and YDEGEE. The CDR3 has 17 amino acids. V was shortened by 1 base and J by 7 bases, with 23 bases between the two germline ends. CDR3 nucleotides: TGTGCCAGCAGCTTGTTATATCTCGCAGGGCAGGTCCGTGGCTACACCTTC. It encodes CASSLLYLAGQVRGYTF.

This chain connects TRBV2 to TRBJ2-6; D gene ambiguous. The V and J ends lost 3 bases and 0 bases respectively, with 18 bases between them. Looked up from germline, CDR1 is SNHLY and CDR2 is FYNNEI. CDR3 length: 19 amino acids. CDR3 in amino acids: CASSDLQSRYRSGANVLTF. CDR3 nucleotides: TGTGCCAGCAGTGACCTTCAGTCTAGATACCGCTCTGGGGCCAACGTCCTGACTTTC.

V and J are TRBV5-4 and TRBJ1-1, with D possibly being TRBD1 (5 bases). The CDR3 spans 15 residues. The V gene lost 4 bases and the J gene lost 1 base, with 14 bases spanning the gap. CDR1 SGHNT and CDR2 YYREEE come from the germline V gene (reference sequence). As DNA, the CDR3 is TGTGCCAGCAGCATATCGACAGAAAAGAACACTGAAGCTTTCTTT. Translated, it gives CASSISTEKNTEAFF. Full variable domain (missing parts from reference TRBV5-4 and TRBJ1-1): ETGVTQSPTHLIKTRGQQVTLRCSSQSGHNTVSWYQQALGQGPQFIFQYYREEENGRGNFPPRFSGLQFPNYSSELNVNALELDDSALYLCASSISTEKNTEAFFGQGTRLTVV.

The chain is built from TRBV4-3 and TRBJ2-1, with 10 bases identical to TRBD2. The germline V gene encodes CDR1 LGHNA and CDR2 YSLEER. The CDR3 runs 18 residues. V dropped 3 bases and J dropped 3; count of bases not matched to a gene: 11. The DNA of the CDR3 is TGCGCCAGCAGCCACCTTTTATTAGCGGGAGGAGGCTACAATGAGCAGTTCTTC. Amino acid sequence: CASSHLLLAGGGYNEQFF.

The chain employs TRBV2 and TRBJ2-5, with 8 positions matching TRBD1. The CDR3 consists of 13 residues. V trimming: 6 bases; J trimming: 1 base; junction bases outside the gene matches: 1. Germline CDR1 reads SNHLY; CDR2 reads FYNNEI. Here the CDR3 DNA reads TGTGCCAGCAGGCAGGGGGCCCAAGAGACCCAGTACTTC. The encoded protein is CASRQGAQETQYF.

This rearrangement joins TRBV7-3 to TRBJ2-1; 9 nucleotides align to TRBD2. V was pared by 4 bases and J by 7 bases, with 8 bases of the junction left unmatched. CDR1 is SGHTA and CDR2 is FQGTGA in the germline V gene. This CDR3 is 15 amino acids long. This CDR3 is CASSSAGGPWNEQFF. DNA of the CDR3: TGTGCCAGCAGCTCAGCGGGAGGCCCTTGGAATGAGCAGTTCTTC.